Given below is one TCR beta chain in context. Its target is not known. Expressed TCRB transcripts were sequenced, since all the RNA that had been isolated was reverse transcribed. Profiled with immunoSEQ multiplex PCR; TCRdb holds only in-frame clones, not every one. The table records around 100,000 clones, under 30% of them present only once. Germline CDR1 is LNHDA and CDR2 is SQIVND (reference sequence). The V and J ends lost 9 bases and 0 bases respectively, with 12 bases between them. CDR3 size: 14 residues. These data originate in a study of beta chain features in type 1 diabetes. Across the whole study: The patient and healthy donor groups were comparable for age, gender and cell yields. Study-level results: When Type 1 diabetes patients were examined, their TCRB CDR3s proved moderately but significantly shorter in all four CD4+ subsets.

The receptor comes from a woman in her late teens or twenties with type 1 diabetes. Material for sequencing was central memory CD4+ T cells from blood. V and J are TRBV19 and TRBJ2-4; a weak D match, TRBD1 (6 bases). CDR3 in DNA: TGTGCCAGAGAGGACAGAATAGCCAAAAACATTCAGTACTTC. Encoded protein: CAREDRIAKNIQYF.